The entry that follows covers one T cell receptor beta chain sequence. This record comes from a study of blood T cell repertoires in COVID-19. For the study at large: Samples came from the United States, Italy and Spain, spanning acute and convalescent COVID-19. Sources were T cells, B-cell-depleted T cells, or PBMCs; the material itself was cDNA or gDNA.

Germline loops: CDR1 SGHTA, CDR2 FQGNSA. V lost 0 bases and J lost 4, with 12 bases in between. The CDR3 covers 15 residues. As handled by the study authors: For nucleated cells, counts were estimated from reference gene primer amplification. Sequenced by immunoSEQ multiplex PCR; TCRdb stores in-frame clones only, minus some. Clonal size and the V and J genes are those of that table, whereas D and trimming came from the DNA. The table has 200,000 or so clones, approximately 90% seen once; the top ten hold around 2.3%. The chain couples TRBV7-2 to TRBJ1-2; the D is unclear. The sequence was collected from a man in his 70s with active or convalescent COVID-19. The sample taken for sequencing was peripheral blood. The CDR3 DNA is TGTGCCAGCAGCTTAGCACCAGCCCGGGTCTATGGCTACACCTTC. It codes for CASSLAPARVYGYTF.